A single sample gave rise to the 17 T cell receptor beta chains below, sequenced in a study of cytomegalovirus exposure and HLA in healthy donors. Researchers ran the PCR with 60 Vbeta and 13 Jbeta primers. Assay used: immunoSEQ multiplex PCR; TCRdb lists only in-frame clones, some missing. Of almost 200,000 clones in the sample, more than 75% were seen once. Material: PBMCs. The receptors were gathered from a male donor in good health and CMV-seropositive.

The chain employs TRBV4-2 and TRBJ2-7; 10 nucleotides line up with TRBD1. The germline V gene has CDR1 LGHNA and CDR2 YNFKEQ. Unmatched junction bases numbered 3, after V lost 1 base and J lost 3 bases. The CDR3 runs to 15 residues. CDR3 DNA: TGTGCCAGCAGCCAAGGGGGACAGGGGTACTACGAGCAGTACTTC. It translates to CASSQGGQGYYEQYF.

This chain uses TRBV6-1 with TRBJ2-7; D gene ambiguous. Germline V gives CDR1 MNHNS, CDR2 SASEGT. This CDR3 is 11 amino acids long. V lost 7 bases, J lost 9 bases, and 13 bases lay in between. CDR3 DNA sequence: TGTGCCAGCAAAATCCTTTTCGGGCAGTACTTC. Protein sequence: CASKILFGQYF.

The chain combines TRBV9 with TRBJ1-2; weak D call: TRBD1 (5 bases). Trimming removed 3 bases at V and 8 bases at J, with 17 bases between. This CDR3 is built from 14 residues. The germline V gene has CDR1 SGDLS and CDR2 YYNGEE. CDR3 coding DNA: TGTGCCAGCAGCGCCGGGGGAGGGATCGAGGGCTACACCTTC. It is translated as CASSAGGGIEGYTF.

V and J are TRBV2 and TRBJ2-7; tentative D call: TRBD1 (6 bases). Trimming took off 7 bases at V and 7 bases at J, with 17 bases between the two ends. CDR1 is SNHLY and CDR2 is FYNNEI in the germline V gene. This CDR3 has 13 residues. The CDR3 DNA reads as TGTGCCAGCACTCTACAGGGTCTGTGGGAGCAGTACTTC. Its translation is CASTLQGLWEQYF.

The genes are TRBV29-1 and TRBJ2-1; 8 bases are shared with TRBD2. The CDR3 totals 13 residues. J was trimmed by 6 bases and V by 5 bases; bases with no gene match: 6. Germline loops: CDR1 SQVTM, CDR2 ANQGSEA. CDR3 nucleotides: TGCAGCGTTAGTCTAGCGGGCACCAATGAGCAGTTCTTC. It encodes CSVSLAGTNEQFF.

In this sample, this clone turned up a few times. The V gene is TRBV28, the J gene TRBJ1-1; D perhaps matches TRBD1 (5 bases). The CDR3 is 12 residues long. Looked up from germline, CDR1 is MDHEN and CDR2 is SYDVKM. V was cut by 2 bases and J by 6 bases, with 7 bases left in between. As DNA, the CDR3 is TGTGCCAGCAGTTTAAGACAGCCTGAAGCTTTCTTT. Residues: CASSLRQPEAFF. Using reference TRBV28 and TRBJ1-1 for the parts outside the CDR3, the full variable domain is DVKVTQSSRYLVKRTGEKVFLECVQDMDHENMFWYRQDPGLGLRLIYFSYDVKMKEKGDIPEGYSVSREKKERFSLILESASTNQTSMYLCASSLRQPEAFFGQGTRLTVV.

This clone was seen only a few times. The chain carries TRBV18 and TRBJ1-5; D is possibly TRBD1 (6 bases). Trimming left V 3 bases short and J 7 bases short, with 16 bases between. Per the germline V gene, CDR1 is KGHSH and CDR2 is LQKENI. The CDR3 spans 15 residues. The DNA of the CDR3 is TGTGCCAGCTCACCCCAGGGGAGAGGTGAACAGCCCCAGCATTTT. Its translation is CASSPQGRGEQPQHF.

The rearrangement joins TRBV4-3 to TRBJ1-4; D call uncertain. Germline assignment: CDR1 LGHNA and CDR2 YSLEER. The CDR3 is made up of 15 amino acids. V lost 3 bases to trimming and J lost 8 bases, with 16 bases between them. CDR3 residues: CASSQFKAVGEKLFF. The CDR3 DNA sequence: TGCGCCAGCAGCCAGTTTAAGGCGGTTGGCGAAAAACTGTTTTTT.

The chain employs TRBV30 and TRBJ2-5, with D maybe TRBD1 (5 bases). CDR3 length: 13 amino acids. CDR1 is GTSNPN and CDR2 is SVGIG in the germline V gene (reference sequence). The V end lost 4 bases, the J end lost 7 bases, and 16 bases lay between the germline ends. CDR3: CAWKVPGTGTQYF. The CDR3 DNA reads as TGTGCCTGGAAGGTCCCCGGAACAGGGACCCAGTACTTC.

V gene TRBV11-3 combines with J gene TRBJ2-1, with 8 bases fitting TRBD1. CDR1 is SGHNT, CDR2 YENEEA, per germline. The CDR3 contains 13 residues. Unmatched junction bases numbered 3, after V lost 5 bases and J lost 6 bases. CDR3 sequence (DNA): TGTGCCAGCAGCCCGGACAGGGCCAATGAGCAGTTCTTC. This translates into CASSPDRANEQFF.

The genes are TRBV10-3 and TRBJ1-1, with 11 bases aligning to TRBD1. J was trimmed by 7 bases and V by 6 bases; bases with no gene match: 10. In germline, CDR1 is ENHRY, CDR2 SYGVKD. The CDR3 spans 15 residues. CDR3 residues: CAIRSGQGALSEAFF. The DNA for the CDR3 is TGTGCCATCAGATCAGGACAGGGGGCATTAAGTGAAGCTTTCTTT.

The CDR3 spells CASSPGGQPQHF. The CDR3 bases are TGTGCCAGCAGCCCCGGGGGACAGCCCCAGCATTTT. The V call is TRBV7-2, the J call TRBJ1-5, with D maybe TRBD1 (5 bases). The CDR3 contains 12 residues. Germline values: CDR1 SGHTA, CDR2 FQGNSA. V lost 5 bases and J 7 bases, leaving 9 bases between the germline ends.

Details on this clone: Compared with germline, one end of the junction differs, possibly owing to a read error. The CDR3 DNA is TGTGCCCGCAGTTCTACCCTCAATCCCCAAGCTTTCTTT. Translating gives CARSSTLNPQAFF. The rearrangement links TRBV27 to TRBJ1-1, with D hard to call. Germline V gene data show CDR1 as MNHEY and CDR2 as SMNVEV (reference sequence). This CDR3 is 13 amino acids long.

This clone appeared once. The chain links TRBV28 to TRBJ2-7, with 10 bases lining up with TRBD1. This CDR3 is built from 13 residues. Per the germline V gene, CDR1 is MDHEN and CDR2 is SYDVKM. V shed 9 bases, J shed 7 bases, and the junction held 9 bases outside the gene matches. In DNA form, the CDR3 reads TGTGCCAGTCGGACAGGGGGGCTTCGGGAGCAGTACTTC. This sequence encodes CASRTGGLREQYF.

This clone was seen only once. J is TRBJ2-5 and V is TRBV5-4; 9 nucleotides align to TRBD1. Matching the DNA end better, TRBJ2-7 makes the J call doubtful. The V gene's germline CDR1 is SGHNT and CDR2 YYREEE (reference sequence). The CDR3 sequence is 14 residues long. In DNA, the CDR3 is TGTGCCAGCAGCTTACAGGGGGCGTACTACGAGCAGTACTTC. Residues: CASSLQGAYYEQYF.

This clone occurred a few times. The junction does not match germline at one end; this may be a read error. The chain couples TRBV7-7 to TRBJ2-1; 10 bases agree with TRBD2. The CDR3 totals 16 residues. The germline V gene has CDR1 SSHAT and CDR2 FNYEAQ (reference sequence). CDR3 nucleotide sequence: TGTGCTAGCAGCTTCGGTTTAGCGGGAGGTCAAAATGAGCAGTTCTTC. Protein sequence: CASSFGLAGGQNEQFF.

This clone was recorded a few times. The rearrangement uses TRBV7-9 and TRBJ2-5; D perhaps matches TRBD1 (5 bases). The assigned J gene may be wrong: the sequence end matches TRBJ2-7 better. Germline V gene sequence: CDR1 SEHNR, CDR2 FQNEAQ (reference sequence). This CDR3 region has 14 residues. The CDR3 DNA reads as TGTGCCAGCAGCTTAGTGGCAGGGTCGGGCGAGCAGTACTTC. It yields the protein CASSLVAGSGEQYF.